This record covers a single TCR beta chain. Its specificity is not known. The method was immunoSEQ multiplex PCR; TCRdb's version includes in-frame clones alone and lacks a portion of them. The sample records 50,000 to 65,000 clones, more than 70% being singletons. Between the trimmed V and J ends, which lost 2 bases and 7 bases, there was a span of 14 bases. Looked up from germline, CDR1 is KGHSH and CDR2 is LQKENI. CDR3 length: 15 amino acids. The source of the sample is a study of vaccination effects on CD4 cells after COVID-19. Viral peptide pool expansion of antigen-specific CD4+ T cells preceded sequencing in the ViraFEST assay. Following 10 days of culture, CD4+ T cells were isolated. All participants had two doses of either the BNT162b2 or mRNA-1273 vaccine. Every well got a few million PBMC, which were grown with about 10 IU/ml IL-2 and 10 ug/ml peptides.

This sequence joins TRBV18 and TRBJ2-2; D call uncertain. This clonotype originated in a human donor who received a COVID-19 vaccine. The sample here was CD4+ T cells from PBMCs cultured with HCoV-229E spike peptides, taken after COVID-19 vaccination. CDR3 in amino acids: CASSPNWQYHGELFF. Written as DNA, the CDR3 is TGTGCCAGCTCACCAAATTGGCAGTATCACGGGGAGCTGTTTTTT.